The 7 T cell receptor beta chains listed next were all sequenced from one sample in a study of cytomegalovirus exposure and HLA in healthy donors. PCR employed 60 Vbeta and 13 Jbeta primers. TCRdb keeps only in-frame clones here, not all; method: immunoSEQ multiplex PCR. The sample lists fewer than 100,000 clones, about 78% occurring once. The sequencing input was PBMCs. The receptors stem from a woman aged 40 to 50 in good health and CMV-seropositive.

On this clone: The junction shows a germline mismatch at one end, possibly a read error. At the DNA level, this CDR3 is encoded by other sequences in the same sample as well. This rearrangement joins TRBV5-1 to TRBJ2-2; TRBD2 matches at 10 bases. Germline V CDR1 and CDR2: SGHRS, YFSETQ. The CDR3 contains 16 residues. The CDR3 nucleotides read TGCGCCAGCAGCTTTCTGGCTAGCGGGAGACGTGGGGAACTGTTTTTT. This gives the protein CASSFLASGRRGELFF.

The chain carries TRBV2 and TRBJ2-3; D remains ambiguous. The CDR3 contains 14 residues. CDR1 is SNHLY, CDR2 FYNNEI, per germline. Between the trimmed V and J ends, which lost 8 bases and 4 bases, there was a span of 16 bases. In nucleotides, the CDR3 is TGTGCCAGCTCCTTCCGGAGAGAAGCAGATACGCAGTATTTT. This sequence encodes CASSFRREADTQYF.

The CDR3 here is CASSQVDSWDIQYF. The CDR3 DNA sequence: TGTGCCAGCAGCCAAGTTGATAGCTGGGACATTCAGTACTTC. The rearrangement links TRBV4-2 to TRBJ2-4, with D hard to call. V lost 1 base and J 8 bases, leaving 12 bases between the germline ends. CDR1 and CDR2 from the germline V gene are LGHNA and YNFKEQ. This CDR3 is 14 amino acids long.

V usage is TRBV5-4 and J usage is TRBJ1-3, with D uncertain. Deletions cut 3 bases from V and 4 bases from J, with 14 bases between. This CDR3 has 15 residues. The germline V gene has CDR1 SGHNT and CDR2 YYREEE (reference sequence). CDR3 nucleotide sequence: TGTGCCAGCAGCTCCCCAGGAGCGGGGGGAAACACCATATATTTT. Protein: CASSSPGAGGNTIYF. Full variable domain (outside the CDR3, taken from reference TRBV5-4 and TRBJ1-3): ETGVTQSPTHLIKTRGQQVTLRCSSQSGHNTVSWYQQALGQGPQFIFQYYREEENGRGNFPPRFSGLQFPNYSSELNVNALELDDSALYLCASSSPGAGGNTIYFGEGSWLTVV.

The V call is TRBV5-1, the J call TRBJ2-3; 9 nucleotides match TRBD2. The CDR3 totals 16 residues. In germline, CDR1 is SGHRS, CDR2 YFSETQ. The trim removed 3 bases at V and 0 bases at J, leaving 5 bases unmatched. The CDR3 is CASSSGLALSTDTQYF. CDR3 bases: TGCGCCAGCAGCTCAGGACTAGCGCTTAGCACAGATACGCAGTATTTT.

The chain recombines TRBV6-6 with TRBJ2-7, with 7 nucleotides matching TRBD1. Germline assignment: CDR1 MNHNY and CDR2 SVGAGI (reference sequence). J lost 3 bases, V lost 4 bases, and 6 bases had no gene match. The CDR3 runs 14 residues. The CDR3 sequence: CASSSGQRFYEQYF. The CDR3 coding sequence is TGTGCCAGCAGTTCGGGACAGAGATTCTACGAGCAGTACTTC.

This chain connects TRBV19 to TRBJ2-1, with a weak D call TRBD2 (6 bases). Germline V lookup: CDR1 LNHDA, CDR2 SQIVND (reference sequence). With 8 bases removed from V and 8 bases from J, the gap between germline ends came to 25 bases. The CDR3 extends over 16 amino acids. In DNA form, the CDR3 reads TGTGCCAGTGCTAGGGCCCGGGACTCCCGTGGCGATGAGCAGTTCTTC. Protein sequence: CASARARDSRGDEQFF.